Reported below is one T cell receptor beta chain. The antigen remains undetermined. Researchers ran the PCR with 60 Vbeta and 13 Jbeta primers. Produced via immunoSEQ multiplex PCR; TCRdb's table is partial and in-frame only. Of approximately 210,000 clones listed, about three quarters were seen once; the top ten hold less than 1.1%. The sample belongs to a study of cytomegalovirus exposure and HLA in healthy donors. General study findings and limits: The authors later found TCR association rates varying by HLA locus, with DRB1 most and HLA-C fewest.

The sequenced material came from PBMCs. The receptor was isolated from a woman aged 40-49 years in good health and CMV-seronegative.

In DNA, the CDR3 is TGCGCCAGCAGCTCTGGGACTAGCGGGAGCTCCTACGAGCAGTACTTC. Translation gives CASSSGTSGSSYEQYF. The chain has TRBV5-1 and TRBJ2-7; 14 nucleotides align to TRBD2. Germline CDR1 is SGHRS and CDR2 is YFSETQ. Trimming at V came to 3 bases and at J to 0 bases, leaving 2 bases not matched to a gene. This CDR3 has 16 residues.